These 9 T cell receptor beta chains came from one sample sequenced in a study of response to subunit inactivated influenza vaccine. TCRdb ran MiXCR on the RT-PCR reads and lists one entry per CDR3 protein. Of around 190,000 distinct CDR3 sequences detected, around 9% appear once; the ten largest clones hold roughly a tenth. Sequenced material: non-naive T cells sorted from PBMCs, taken on the day of vaccination. These TCRs come from a man aged 50-59 years who received an inactivated influenza vaccine.

This clonotype was observed a few times. The rearrangement joins TRBV3-1 to TRBJ2-2, with 7 bases fitting TRBD1. Germline lookup yields CDR1 LGHDT and CDR2 YNNKEL (reference sequence). After removal of 4 bases from V and 12 bases from J, the junction contained 14 bases not matched to a gene. The CDR3 consists of 15 residues. CDR3 amino acids: CASSPRNLGGEKLFF. Written as DNA, the CDR3 is TGTGCCAGCAGCCCACGAAATTTAGGGGGCGAGAAGCTGTTTTTT.

The table lists this clonotype with many counts. The V and J genes are TRBV30 and TRBJ1-2; 10 nucleotides match TRBD1. The CDR3 sequence is 15 residues long. From germline, CDR1 is GTSNPN and CDR2 SVGIG (reference sequence). The V segment lost 5 bases and the J segment 2 bases; nucleotides outside the gene matches: 8. CDR3 residues: CAWLGQGKSNYGYTF. The CDR3 DNA sequence: TGTGCCTGGTTGGGACAGGGGAAATCAAACTATGGCTACACCTTC.

This clonotype was counted between two and nine times. The chain recombines TRBV28 with TRBJ2-7; D is unclear. Trimming shortened V by 5 bases and J by 1 base, and 3 bases separated the two germline ends. This CDR3 spans 11 amino acids. Germline values: CDR1 MDHEN, CDR2 SYDVKM. CDR3 sequence (DNA): TGTGCCAGCAGTCAGTCCTACGAGCAGTACTTC. It yields the protein CASSQSYEQYF.

This clonotype has just a few counts. The V gene is TRBV7-9, the J gene TRBJ2-7; 9 nucleotides match TRBD1. CDR1 SEHNR and CDR2 FQNEAQ come from the germline V gene (reference sequence). With 2 bases clipped from V and 5 bases from J, the junction kept 7 bases outside the gene matches. The CDR3 is 15 residues long. CDR3 region: CASSLSYRGQNEQYF. The CDR3 bases are TGTGCCAGCAGCTTATCTTACAGGGGGCAAAACGAGCAGTACTTC.

A few counts support this clonotype. The chain is built from TRBV4-3 and TRBJ1-4; 9 bases line up with TRBD1. CDR3 length: 15 amino acids. V shed 0 bases and J 5 bases; nucleotides not matched to a gene: 1. Germline-derived CDR1 and CDR2 are LGHNA and YSLEER. The CDR3 DNA is TGCGCCAGCAGCCAAGAAGGGACAGGGAATGAAAAACTGTTTTTT. Its protein product is CASSQEGTGNEKLFF.

Ten or more counts support this clonotype. This sequence joins TRBV9 and TRBJ2-5; D remains unclear. The V end lost 1 base, the J end lost 1 base, and 8 bases lay between the germline ends. There are 14 residues in the CDR3. Looked up from germline, CDR1 is SGDLS and CDR2 is YYNGEE. The CDR3 region is CASSVFPLQETQYF. The CDR3, as DNA: TGTGCCAGCAGCGTATTTCCCCTCCAAGAGACCCAGTACTTC.

This clonotype was seen ten or more times. The V call is TRBV6-1, the J call TRBJ2-1; D is perhaps TRBD2 (5 bases). The CDR3 runs 14 residues. CDR1 and CDR2 (germline): MNHNS, SASEGT. V gave up 0 bases and J gave up 7 bases, with 10 bases separating them. The CDR3 is CASSEAGGLNEQFF. CDR3 DNA sequence: TGTGCCAGCAGTGAAGCTGGAGGTTTGAATGAGCAGTTCTTC.

In its sample, this clonotype was seen a few times. The V and J genes are TRBV7-2 and TRBJ1-2; no clear D. The CDR3 is 12 amino acids. Between the trimmed V and J ends, which lost 2 bases and 8 bases, there was a span of 9 bases. The germline gives CDR1 SGHTA, CDR2 FQGNSA. The CDR3 region has the DNA TGTGCCAGCAGCTTATCCGGATTAGGCTACACCTTC. It encodes CASSLSGLGYTF. The full variable domain, completed using reference TRBV7-2 and TRBJ1-2, is GAGVSQSPSNKVTEKGKDVELRCDPISGHTALYWYRQSLGQGLEFLIYFQGNSAPDKSGLPSDRFSAERTGGSVSTLTIQRTQQEDSAVYLCASSLSGLGYTFGSGTRLTVV.

There are a few counts of this clonotype. The chain combines TRBV6-1 with TRBJ2-3; 8 bases map to TRBD2. This CDR3 has 18 amino acids. The junction had 20 bases not matched to a gene; V was cut back by 6 bases and J by 6 bases. Germline CDR1 MNHNS, CDR2 SASEGT. The CDR3 spells CASSGRALGRAPGDTQYF. For the CDR3, the DNA is TGTGCCAGCAGCGGGAGGGCACTTGGCAGGGCCCCAGGGGATACGCAGTATTTT.